This T cell receptor (beta chain) is drawn from a study of blood T cell repertoires in COVID-19. V was cut by 0 bases and J by 9 bases, with 14 bases left in between. The CDR3 covers 15 residues. Germline V gives CDR1 KGHDR, CDR2 SFDVKD. Only in-frame clones appear in the TCRdb table, and some are missing; sequencing was by immunoSEQ multiplex PCR. The table shows roughly 220,000 clones, with around 88% occurring only once. Material: PBMCs or T cells enriched from blood (not recorded which). This chain links TRBV24-1 with TRBJ2-1, with D perhaps TRBD2 (5 bases). This TCR came from a woman aged 45-65 years with acute COVID-19. The CDR3 DNA reads TGTGCCACCAGTGATTTGTCAGAAGAAGGAGGTGAGCAGTTCTTC. Protein sequence: CATSDLSEEGGEQFF.